Below, 14 T cell receptor beta chains from the same sample are listed, as sequenced in a study of memory CD4+ T cells and cytomegalovirus serostatus. Single viable CD3+CD4+CD8-CD45RO+ cells were sorted as the memory CD4+ T cells. The repertoire was sequenced with immunoSEQ multiplex PCR; TCRdb's copy has only in-frame clones and lacks some. The sample yields over 65,000 clones, 70% to 80% seen once. The material sequenced was memory CD4+ T cells from blood. These receptors were obtained from an adult in good health and CMV-seropositive.

The rearrangement links TRBV9 to TRBJ2-3; 9 positions match TRBD2. The CDR3 loop spans 17 amino acids. Losses at the gene ends were 3 bases for V and 4 bases for J; bases not matched to a gene: 12. Germline assignment: CDR1 SGDLS and CDR2 YYNGEE. The CDR3 spells CASSAPRGGGGADTQYF. CDR3 bases: TGTGCCAGCAGCGCTCCGCGGGGGGGAGGGGGAGCAGATACGCAGTATTTT.

The CDR3 is CASSLGTGTNYGYTF. Here the CDR3 DNA reads TGCGCCAGCAGCTTGGGGACAGGGACTAACTATGGCTACACCTTC. V usage is TRBV5-1 and J usage is TRBJ1-2; 8 bases are a match to TRBD1. This CDR3 has 15 residues. J was trimmed by 0 bases and V by 0 bases; bases with no gene match: 1. Germline CDR1 SGHRS, CDR2 YFSETQ.

CDR3 sequence reads: CSVDPAGGNEQYF. DNA of the CDR3: TGCAGCGTTGACCCGGCCGGAGGGAACGAGCAGTACTTC. V gene TRBV29-1 combines with J gene TRBJ2-7, with D possibly matching TRBD2 (6 bases). CDR3 length: 13 amino acids. Germline CDR1 SQVTM, CDR2 ANQGSEA. V gave up 3 bases and J gave up 5 bases, with 14 bases separating them.

V gene TRBV13 combines with J gene TRBJ2-2; D is uncertain. Per the germline V gene, CDR1 is PRHDT and CDR2 is FYEKMQ (reference sequence). The CDR3 covers 11 residues. Trimming pared 3 bases from V and 6 bases from J, leaving 2 bases between. DNA of the CDR3: TGTGCCAGCAGCTTTGCCGGGGAGCTGTTTTTT. Protein: CASSFAGELFF.

The V gene is TRBV14, the J gene TRBJ2-7; TRBD1 or TRBD2 may be the D gene (5 bases each). V dropped 0 bases and J dropped 7 bases, with 16 bases sitting between them. The CDR3 contains 15 residues. The germline CDR1 and CDR2 sequences are SGHDN and FVKESK. In DNA form, the CDR3 reads TGTGCCAGCAGCCAAGATCGGCAGGGAGATTGGGAGCAGTACTTC. Its translation: CASSQDRQGDWEQYF.

This rearrangement joins TRBV5-6 to TRBJ1-4; possible D gene TRBD1, 6 bases. Trimming left V 0 bases short and J 9 bases short, with 15 bases between. The CDR3 contains 15 residues. Germline assignment: CDR1 SGHDT and CDR2 YYEEEE. The CDR3 region is CASSLAGTKRKKLFF. The CDR3 bases are TGTGCCAGCAGCTTGGCCGGGACAAAACGGAAAAAACTGTTTTTT.

A single count supports this clone. The chain recombines TRBV7-3 with TRBJ2-1; 14 bases agree with TRBD2. CDR1 is SGHTA and CDR2 is FQGTGA in the germline V gene. The CDR3 covers 15 residues. The V segment lost 5 bases and the J segment 7 bases; nucleotides outside the gene matches: 4. CDR3 DNA sequence: TGTGCCAGCAGCCGAGGGACTAGCGGGAGAAATGAGCAGTTCTTC. Protein sequence: CASSRGTSGRNEQFF.

The rearrangement links TRBV5-1 to TRBJ1-5; D is ambiguous. The CDR3 has 13 residues. CDR1 is SGHRS and CDR2 is YFSETQ in the germline V gene. Trimming left V 5 bases short and J 0 bases short, with 6 bases between. The CDR3 nucleotides are TGCGCCAGCAGGGCGTATAGCAATCAGCCCCAGCATTTT. Amino acids: CASRAYSNQPQHF.

This clone came up a few times. V and J are TRBV28 and TRBJ2-5; D is undetermined. Germline V gene lookup returns CDR1 MDHEN and CDR2 SYDVKM. The CDR3 consists of 14 residues. Trimming took 5 bases from V and 5 from J, leaving 15 bases between them. CDR3 protein: CASSPQLASETQYF. CDR3 coding DNA: TGTGCCAGCAGTCCTCAACTTGCGTCGGAGACCCAGTACTTC.

The V call is TRBV6-5, the J call TRBJ1-2; D gene ambiguous. With 5 bases removed from V and 4 bases from J, the gap between germline ends came to 8 bases. The CDR3 totals 12 residues. The germline CDR1 and CDR2 sequences are MNHEY and SVGAGI. This CDR3 is CASSDRTYGYTF. The CDR3 DNA follows: TGTGCCAGCAGTGACCGAACCTATGGCTACACCTTC.

The rearrangement joins TRBV7-8 to TRBJ2-6, with D unclear. The germline CDR1 and CDR2 sequences are SGHVS and FQNEAQ. CDR3 length: 15 residues. V dropped 5 bases and J dropped 4 bases, with 12 bases sitting between them. The CDR3 reads CASSRQVWGANVLTF. CDR3 DNA: TGTGCCAGCAGCCGCCAGGTGTGGGGGGCCAACGTCCTGACTTTC.

This rearrangement joins TRBV5-1 to TRBJ2-2; 7 positions match TRBD1. Germline lookup yields CDR1 SGHRS and CDR2 YFSETQ. Trimming removed 6 bases from V and 1 base from J; junction bases left unmatched: 3. This CDR3 is built from 14 residues. The CDR3 sequence is CASKRQGNTGELFF. Here the CDR3 DNA reads TGCGCCAGCAAAAGACAGGGGAACACCGGGGAGCTGTTTTTT.

The chain carries TRBV19 and TRBJ2-3; D is ambiguous. V was clipped by 2 bases and J by 4 bases, with 7 bases between them. This CDR3 spans 13 amino acids. The germline CDR1 and CDR2 sequences are LNHDA and SQIVND (reference sequence). The CDR3 region is CASSITGSDTQYF. Here the CDR3 DNA reads TGTGCCAGTAGTATAACGGGTTCAGATACGCAGTATTTT.

J is TRBJ1-3 and V is TRBV7-9, with D maybe TRBD1 (5 bases). Deletions cut 4 bases from V and 5 bases from J, with 9 bases between. The CDR3 spans 13 residues. Germline assignment: CDR1 SEHNR and CDR2 FQNEAQ (reference sequence). The DNA of the CDR3 is TGTGCCAGCAGCTGGGGACCGAGAAACACCATATATTTT. It codes for CASSWGPRNTIYF.